The sequence of this T cell receptor (beta chain) was determined in a study of shared clonotypes between healthy human individuals. This was a deep-level run. Assay: immunoSEQ multiplex PCR; the TCRdb copy retains only in-frame clones and omits some. Of 600,000 to 750,000 clones in the sample, 60% to 80% were seen once. In germline, CDR1 is SGHTA, CDR2 FQGNSA. Between the trimmed V and J ends, which lost 1 base and 7 bases, there was a span of 11 bases. CDR3 length equals 14 residues. A note on this clone: This same CDR3 is encoded by further DNA sequences in the sample.

Sample: memory CD4+ T cells sorted from blood. Subset noted: CD45RA-negative fraction. This TCR was recovered from a woman aged 30 to 39 in good health. The J gene is TRBJ1-5, the V gene TRBV7-2, with a possible D match to TRBD1 (6 bases). The CDR3: CASSLGQAYQPQHF. CDR3 in DNA: TGTGCCAGCAGCTTAGGACAGGCTTACCAGCCCCAGCATTTT.